This TCR beta chain comes out of a study of cytomegalovirus exposure and HLA in healthy donors. For the study at large: The 90 to 150 validation repertoires and the approximately 630 first-cohort repertoires shared a platform, a later analysis reported. Study findings and constraints: The tendency of first-cohort TCR clusters to co-occur in the 90 to 150 validation repertoires emerged from a later analysis. CMV antigen specificity of three CMV-associated chains was confirmed in vitro. Most TCR sequences were rare, but some public TCRs occurred in many donors.

CDR3 length equals 11 residues. Germline V CDR1 and CDR2: SQVTM, ANQGSEA. Trimming took off 5 bases at V and 1 base at J, with 5 bases between the two ends. Clones were sequenced by immunoSEQ multiplex PCR, and TCRdb holds only the in-frame ones, with some missing. The sample records some 160,000 clones, 88% being singletons. This clone was recorded once. No antigen is known for it. This chain links TRBV29-1 with TRBJ1-1; D not resolved. This TCR was sampled from a man in his late teens or twenties in good health and CMV-seronegative. The sample taken for sequencing was PBMCs. Here the CDR3 DNA reads TGCAGCGTTTCCAGGAACACTGAAGCTTTCTTT. Translating it yields CSVSRNTEAFF.